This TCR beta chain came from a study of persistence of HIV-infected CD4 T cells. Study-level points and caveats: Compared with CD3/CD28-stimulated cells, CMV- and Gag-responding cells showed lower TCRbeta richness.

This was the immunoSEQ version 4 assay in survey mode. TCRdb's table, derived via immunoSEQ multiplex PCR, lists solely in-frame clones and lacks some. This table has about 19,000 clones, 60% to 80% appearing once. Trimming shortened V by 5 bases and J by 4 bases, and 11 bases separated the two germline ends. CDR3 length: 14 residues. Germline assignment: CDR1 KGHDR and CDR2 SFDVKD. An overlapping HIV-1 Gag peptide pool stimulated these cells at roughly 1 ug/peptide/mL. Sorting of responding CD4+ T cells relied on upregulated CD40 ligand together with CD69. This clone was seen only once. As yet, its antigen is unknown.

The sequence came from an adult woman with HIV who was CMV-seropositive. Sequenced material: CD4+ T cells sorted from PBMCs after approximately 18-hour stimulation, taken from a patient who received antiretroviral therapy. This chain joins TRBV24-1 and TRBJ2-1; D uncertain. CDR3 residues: CATSGEREYNEQFF. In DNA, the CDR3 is TGTGCCACCAGTGGAGAGCGAGAGTACAATGAGCAGTTCTTC.